This T cell receptor (beta chain) was profiled in a study of shared clonotypes between healthy human individuals (dated by TCRdb to 2018 to 2020). Regarding the study in general: A couple of women and a few men aged 18 to 49 years were included in the cohort. For each donor, CD4 naive and CD4 memory were each run on three plates, CD8 naive on two plates, and CD8 memory on one plate. To estimate repertoire size and how much clonotype sharing occurs between individuals, the study deeply sequenced the blood TCR repertoires of five healthy adults. Libraries were prepared and TCR repertoires were sequenced by different laboratories using diverse techniques, in order to increase sequencing depth and limit assay-specific biases. Leukapheresis yielded between about 0.94 and 10 billion PBMCs per donor. The investigation overall reported the following: Estimated clonotype richness was generally larger for naive than for memory subsets. Because the study included a small number of donors, the genetic and exposure-history diversity represented was limited. Pairwise subsampling led to the expectation that sequencing depth would affect the degree of clonotype sharing among donors. Clonotypes shared by all four sorted-subset donors showed higher generation probabilities than non-shared clonotypes. Rarefaction of sorted-subset datasets indicated incomplete sequencing despite the large sequencing depth. Sampling was restricted to blood, and TCR repertoires in tissue are likely to differ from TCR repertoires in blood. When four donors were compared, the shared fraction of clonotypes was around 5% for naive CD4, approximately 3.3% for naive CD8, 2% to 2.5% for memory CD4, and 0.4% for memory CD8.

The donors were healthy, HIV-negative adults with no recently reported acute infections or vaccinations. Every donor was a Caucasian adult residing in Nashville, Tennessee, USA. CD4+ T cells were enriched by magnetic negative selection; naive cells were then positively selected on CD45RA, and the negative fraction formed the memory subset. After blood collection by leukapheresis, PBMCs were isolated using Ficoll-Histopaque density gradient centrifugation and then cryopreserved in the vapor phase of liquid nitrogen. Analytical flow cytometry was used to check the purity and quantity of each magnetically sorted T cell population. Genomic DNA was isolated from each sorted fraction and quantified by UV absorbance on a Nanodrop 2000c. TCR CDR3 regions were amplified from genomic DNA by multiplex PCR using the deep immunoSEQ assay. Extracted genomic DNA from each cell subset was spread evenly across all wells of several immunoSEQ 96-well plates, with each plate serving as a replicate. Each replicate PCR for sorted subsets received around 200 ng genomic DNA, equal to 30,000 or so T cell genomes. The purified libraries were quantified using a Qubit 3.0 fluorometer, sized with a Bioanalyzer 2100, and then quantified again using the KAPA Library Quantification kit. Each immunoSEQ 96-well plate was sequenced on its own single-read 150-cycle Illumina NextSeq 550 flow cell. Regarding the original processing steps: Because the immunoSEQ output included only junctional sequences and no quality scores, the filtering could not be the same as the filtering used for full-length reads. To assign V/J genes and CDR3, sequences were annotated against IMGT germline references using PyIR, a Python wrapper for IgBLAST v1.9. Reads with weak V/J assignments (E-value above 1e-6), missing CDR3, stop codons, out-of-frame junctions, or ambiguous translated residues were removed. A V3J clonotype was defined by an identical inferred V gene, J gene, and CDR3 amino acid sequence. To compute the percentage overlap between repertoires, the number of shared unique clonotypes was divided by the size of the smaller repertoire. Richness of each repertoire was evaluated using RTK rarefaction, the Chao1 estimator, and Recon v2.1 estimates of unobserved clonotypes. For all TCRbeta clonotypes obtained by the gDNA method from several donors, generation probabilities were computed with OLGA. TCRdb holds this immuneACCESS table with in-frame rearrangements only. Some clones are missing; in checked studies, unresolved V genes explain under half, and the rest has no known cause. V, J and clone size are taken as reported in that table, and D and trimming were inferred from the DNA itself. Recorded for this sample are roughly 2,500,000 clones; more than 85% of them occurred a single time. The ten largest make up 0.36% of the sample.

Note on this clone: Its antigen target is currently unknown. No base-level quality is on record; no much larger clone is a single base apart.

From a lookup of the germline V gene (reference sequence), CDR1 and CDR2 are MNHEY and SMNVEV. The CDR3, cysteine through phenylalanine, is 14 amino acids long. Only CDR3 DNA is held: 42 bases, read in frame from base 1. A distance of 18 bases separates the germline ends of V and J, which lose 10 bases and 2 bases respectively. This clonotype was obtained from a man younger than 30 in good health. Some clones in this sample may be carry-over from other donors' samples. The V and J segments used are TRBV27 and TRBJ2-7; TRBD2 could be the D gene, as 6 bases match. Sequences were obtained from naive CD4+ T cells from PBMCs. The sample's cell subset or site label, decoded: CD45RA+ positively selected. The base sequence is TGTGCCACCCCTCCCATCGGCGGGGCCTACGAGCAGTACTTC. It codes for CATPPIGGAYEQYF.